This entry lists 9 T cell receptor beta chains sequenced from one sample in a study of T-cell reconstitution after alpha-beta-depleted transplantation in children. Preparing the TCRbeta library involved the use of unique molecular identifiers. TCRdb analysed the PCR reads with MiXCR anew, one entry per CDR3 protein. Among roughly 160,000 distinct CDR3 sequences listed, more than 9.5% were seen once. The sample was PBMCs, taken before TCRalphabeta/CD19-depleted stem cell transplant. The receptor set was obtained from a boy aged 2 to 10 with acute myeloid leukemia, due to receive a stem cell transplant.

This clonotype was counted ten times or more. CDR3 loop: CASSFWRYTGELFF. For the CDR3, the DNA is TGTGCCAGCAGTTTCTGGCGTTACACCGGGGAGCTGTTTTTT. J is TRBJ2-2 and V is TRBV12-3 or TRBV12-4; D call uncertain. V was clipped by 3 bases and J by 3 bases, with 8 bases between them. CDR3 length: 14 residues.

Note on this clonotype: One junction end does not reproduce the germline sequence, and a read error may be involved. CDR3 sequence (DNA): TGCAGAGTTGAACCGGACACGCCCGGTGGCTACACCTTC. Its translation: CRVEPDTPGGYTF. The gene calls are TRBV29-1 and TRBJ1-2; D is perhaps TRBD1 (5 bases). CDR3 size: 13 residues. Germline CDR1 SQVTM, CDR2 ANQGSEA.

Points on this clonotype: This may arise from a read error, as a much more abundant clone is one base away. This chain connects TRBV3-1 to TRBJ2-3; a weak D match, TRBD1 (5 bases). The CDR3 loop spans 15 amino acids. V was trimmed by 4 bases and J by 5 bases, leaving 16 bases between them. In germline, CDR1 is LGHDT, CDR2 YNNKEL (reference sequence). The DNA of the CDR3 is TGTGCCAGCAGCCTAGGTGGGGCTTATGGAGATACGCAGTATTTT. Its protein product is CASSLGGAYGDTQYF.

This clonotype was observed a few times. The gene calls are TRBV7-9 and TRBJ2-2; D possibly matches TRBD1 or TRBD2 (6 bases each). Looked up from germline, CDR1 is SEHNR and CDR2 is FQNEAQ (reference sequence). This CDR3 region has 15 residues. The germline V and J ends were trimmed by 6 bases and 4 bases, with 15 bases remaining between them. CDR3 nucleotide sequence: TGTGCCAGCAGACCCGGTGGAGGGGGCACCGGGGAGCTGTTTTTT. It translates to CASRPGGGGTGELFF.

In its sample, this clonotype was seen many times. The chain is built from TRBV4-1 and TRBJ1-2; possible D gene TRBD1, 6 bases. Trimming stripped 4 bases from V and 8 bases from J, with 17 bases between. The CDR3 contains 14 residues. The germline V gene has CDR1 MGHRA and CDR2 YSYEKL. CDR3 sequence reads: CASSRPGQGGGYTF. DNA for the CDR3: TGCGCCAGCAGCCGTCCGGGACAAGGAGGGGGCTACACCTTC.

Note on this clonotype: One junction end disagrees with the germline gene, perhaps due to a read error. The chain employs TRBV27 and TRBJ1-2; D call uncertain. Germline CDR1 MNHEY, CDR2 SMNVEV (reference sequence). The CDR3 sequence is 13 residues long. CDR3 sequence: CARSPGRNYGYTF. CDR3 nucleotide sequence: TGTGCCCGCAGCCCCGGACGGAACTATGGCTACACCTTC.

Points on this clonotype: With a much larger clone just one base away, this may be a read error. The V and J genes are TRBV7-8 and TRBJ2-7; D not certain. Germline V CDR1 and CDR2: SGHVS, FQNEAQ. The CDR3 runs to 13 residues. CDR3 sequence (DNA): TGTGCCAGCAGCGTAAGGGTCGCCTACGAGCGGTACGTC. This sequence encodes CASSVRVAYERYV.

There are many counts of this clonotype. This sequence joins TRBV6-5 and TRBJ2-7, with D tentatively TRBD1 or TRBD2 (5 bases each). Trimming stripped 4 bases from V and 0 bases from J, with 16 bases between. The CDR3 length is 16 residues. Germline V lookup: CDR1 MNHEY, CDR2 SVGAGI. CDR3 nucleotide sequence: TGTGCCAGCAGTTCCTCGTGGGACCTTACCTCCTACGAGCAGTACTTC. This gives the protein CASSSSWDLTSYEQYF.

This clonotype was seen ten or more times. The chain combines TRBV12-5 with TRBJ1-5; maybe TRBD1 (5 bases). Per the germline V gene, CDR1 is LGHNT and CDR2 is FRNRAP. Trimming left V 0 bases short and J 1 base short, with 10 bases between. The CDR3 runs to 16 residues. The CDR3 region is CASGLVLGESNQPQHF. For the CDR3, the DNA is TGTGCTAGTGGTTTGGTACTGGGGGAGAGCAATCAGCCCCAGCATTTT.